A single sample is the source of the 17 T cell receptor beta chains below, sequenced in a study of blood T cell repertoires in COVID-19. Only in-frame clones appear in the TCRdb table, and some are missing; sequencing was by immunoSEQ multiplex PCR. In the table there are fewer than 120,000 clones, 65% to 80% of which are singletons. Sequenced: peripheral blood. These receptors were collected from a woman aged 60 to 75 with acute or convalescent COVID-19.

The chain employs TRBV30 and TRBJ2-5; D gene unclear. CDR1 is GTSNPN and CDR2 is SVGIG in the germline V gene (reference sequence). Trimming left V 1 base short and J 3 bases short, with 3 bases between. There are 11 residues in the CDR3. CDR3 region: CAWSAKETQYF. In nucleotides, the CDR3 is TGTGCCTGGAGTGCTAAAGAGACCCAGTACTTC.

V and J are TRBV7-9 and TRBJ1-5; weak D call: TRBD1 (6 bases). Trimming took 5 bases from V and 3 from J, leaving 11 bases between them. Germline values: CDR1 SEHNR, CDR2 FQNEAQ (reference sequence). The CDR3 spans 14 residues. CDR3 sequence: CASSPQGFNQPQHF. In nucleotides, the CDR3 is TGTGCCAGCAGCCCACAGGGATTCAATCAGCCCCAGCATTTT.

CDR3 DNA sequence: TGTGCCAGCAGTCCCCGGACAGGGGGCAATTCACCCCTCCACTTT. This encodes CASSPRTGGNSPLHF. The rearrangement uses TRBV28 and TRBJ1-6, with 11 bases fitting TRBD1. The CDR3 length is 15 residues. J gave up 7 bases and V 5 bases, and 4 bases lay outside the gene matches. Germline V gene sequence: CDR1 MDHEN, CDR2 SYDVKM.

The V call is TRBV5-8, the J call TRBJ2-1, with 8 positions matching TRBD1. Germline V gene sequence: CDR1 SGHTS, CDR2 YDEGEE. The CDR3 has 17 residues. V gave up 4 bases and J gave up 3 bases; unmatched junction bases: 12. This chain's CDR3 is CASSPGGRGRIYNEQFF. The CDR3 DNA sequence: TGTGCCAGCAGCCCCGGGGGCAGGGGGCGAATCTACAATGAGCAGTTCTTC. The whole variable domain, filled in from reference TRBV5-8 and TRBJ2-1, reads EAGVTQSPTHLIKTRGQQATLRCSPISGHTSVYWYQQALGLGLQFLLWYDEGEERNRGNFPPRFSGRQFPNYSSELNVNALELEDSALYLCASSPGGRGRIYNEQFFGPGTRLTVL.

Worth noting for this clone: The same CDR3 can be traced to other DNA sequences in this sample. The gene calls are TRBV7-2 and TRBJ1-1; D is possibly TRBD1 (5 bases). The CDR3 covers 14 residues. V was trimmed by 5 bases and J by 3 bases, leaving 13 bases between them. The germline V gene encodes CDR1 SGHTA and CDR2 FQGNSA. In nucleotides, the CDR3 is TGTGCCAGCAGCCCAAGGGGAGGGGACACTGAAGCTTTCTTT. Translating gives CASSPRGGDTEAFF.

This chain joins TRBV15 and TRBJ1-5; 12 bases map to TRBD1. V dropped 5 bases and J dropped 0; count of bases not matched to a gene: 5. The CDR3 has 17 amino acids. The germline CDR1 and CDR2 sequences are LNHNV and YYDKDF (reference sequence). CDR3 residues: CATSPGTGGSSNQPQHF. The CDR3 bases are TGTGCCACCAGCCCCGGGACAGGGGGCAGTAGCAATCAGCCCCAGCATTTT.

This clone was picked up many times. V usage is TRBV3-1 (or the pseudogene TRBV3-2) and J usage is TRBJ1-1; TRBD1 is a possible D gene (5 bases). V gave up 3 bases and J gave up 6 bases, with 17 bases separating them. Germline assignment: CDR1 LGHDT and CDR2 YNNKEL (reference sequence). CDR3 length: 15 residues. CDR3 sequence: CASSHGAGGGPEAFF. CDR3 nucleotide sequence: TGTGCCAGCAGCCATGGGGCGGGGGGAGGTCCTGAAGCTTTCTTT.

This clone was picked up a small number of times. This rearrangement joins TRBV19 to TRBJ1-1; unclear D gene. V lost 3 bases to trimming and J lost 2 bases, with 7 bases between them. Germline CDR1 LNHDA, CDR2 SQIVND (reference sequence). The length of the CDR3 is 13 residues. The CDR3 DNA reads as TGTGCCAGTAGTATCGCGCAAAACACTGAAGCTTTCTTT. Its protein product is CASSIAQNTEAFF.

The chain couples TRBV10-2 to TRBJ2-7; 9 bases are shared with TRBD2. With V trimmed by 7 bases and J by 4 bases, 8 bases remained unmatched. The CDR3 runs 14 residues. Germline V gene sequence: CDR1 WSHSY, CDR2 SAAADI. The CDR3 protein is CASMASGVIYEQYF. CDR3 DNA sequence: TGCGCCAGCATGGCTAGCGGGGTTATATACGAGCAGTACTTC.

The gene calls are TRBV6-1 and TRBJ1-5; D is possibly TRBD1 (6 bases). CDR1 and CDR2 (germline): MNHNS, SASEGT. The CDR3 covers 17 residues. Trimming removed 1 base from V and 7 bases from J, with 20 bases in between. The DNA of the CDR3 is TGTGCCAGCAGTGAAGTTGGAGGGGGTGTTAGCGGGCAGCCCCAGCATTTT. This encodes CASSEVGGGVSGQPQHF.

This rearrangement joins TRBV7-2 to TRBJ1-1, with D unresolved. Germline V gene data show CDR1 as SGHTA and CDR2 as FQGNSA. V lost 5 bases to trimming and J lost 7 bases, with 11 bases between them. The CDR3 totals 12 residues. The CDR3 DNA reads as TGTGCCAGCAGCAAGCCCGGTCTTGAAGCTTTCTTT. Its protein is CASSKPGLEAFF.

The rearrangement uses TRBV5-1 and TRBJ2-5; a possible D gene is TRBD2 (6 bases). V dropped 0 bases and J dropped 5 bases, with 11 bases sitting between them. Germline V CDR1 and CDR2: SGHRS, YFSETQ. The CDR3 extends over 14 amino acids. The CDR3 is CASSLARGRETQYF. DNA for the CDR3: TGCGCCAGCAGCTTGGCCCGAGGGAGGGAGACCCAGTACTTC.

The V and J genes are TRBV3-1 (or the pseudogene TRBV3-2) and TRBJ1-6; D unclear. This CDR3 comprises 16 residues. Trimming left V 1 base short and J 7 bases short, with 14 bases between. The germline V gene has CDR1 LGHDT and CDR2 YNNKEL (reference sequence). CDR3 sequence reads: CASSQGSRTGNSPLHF. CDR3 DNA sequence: TGTGCCAGCAGCCAAGGGTCGAGGACGGGAAATTCACCCCTCCACTTT.

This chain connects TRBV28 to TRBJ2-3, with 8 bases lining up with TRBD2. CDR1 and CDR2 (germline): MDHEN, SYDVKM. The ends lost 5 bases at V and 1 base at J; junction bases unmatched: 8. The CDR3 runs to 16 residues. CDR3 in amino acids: CASSPGGASGTDTQYF. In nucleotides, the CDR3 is TGTGCCAGCAGTCCCGGGGGGGCTAGCGGCACAGATACGCAGTATTTT.

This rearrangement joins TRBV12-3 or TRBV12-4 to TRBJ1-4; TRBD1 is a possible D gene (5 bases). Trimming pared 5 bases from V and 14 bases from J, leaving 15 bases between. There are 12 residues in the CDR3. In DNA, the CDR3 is TGTGCCAGCAGTCCTTCGGACAAACGGCTGTTTTTT. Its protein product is CASSPSDKRLFF.

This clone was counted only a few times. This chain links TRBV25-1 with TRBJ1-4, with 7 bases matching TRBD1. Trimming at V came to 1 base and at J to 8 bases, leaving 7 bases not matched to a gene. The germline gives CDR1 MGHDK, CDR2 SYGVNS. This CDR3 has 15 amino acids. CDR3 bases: TGTGCCAGCAGTGAATCCAAGGGACAGCGGGAAAAACTGTTTTTT. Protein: CASSESKGQREKLFF.

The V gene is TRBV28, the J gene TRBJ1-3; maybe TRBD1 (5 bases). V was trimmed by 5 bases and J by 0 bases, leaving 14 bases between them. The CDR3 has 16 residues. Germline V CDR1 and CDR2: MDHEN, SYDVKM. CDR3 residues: CASSGAGGSSGNTIYF. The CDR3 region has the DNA TGTGCCAGCAGTGGGGCAGGCGGCAGCTCTGGAAACACCATATATTTT.